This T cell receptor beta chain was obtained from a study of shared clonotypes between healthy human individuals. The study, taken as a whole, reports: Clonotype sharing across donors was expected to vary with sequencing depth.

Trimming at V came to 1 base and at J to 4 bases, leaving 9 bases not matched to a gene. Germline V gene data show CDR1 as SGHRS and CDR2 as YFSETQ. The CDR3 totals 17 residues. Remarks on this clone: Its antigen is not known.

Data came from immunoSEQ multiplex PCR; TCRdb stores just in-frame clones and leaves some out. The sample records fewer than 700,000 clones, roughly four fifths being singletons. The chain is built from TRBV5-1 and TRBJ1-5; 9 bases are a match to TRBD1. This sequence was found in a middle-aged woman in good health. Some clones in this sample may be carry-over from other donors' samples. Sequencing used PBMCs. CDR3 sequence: CASSLLSPGQGNQPQHF. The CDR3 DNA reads TGCGCCAGCAGCTTGTTGTCTCCGGGACAGGGAAATCAGCCCCAGCATTTT.